Below, 15 T cell receptor beta chains from the same sample are listed, as sequenced in a study of blood T cell repertoires in COVID-19. Some clones are missing from TCRdb's copy, which holds only in-frame ones; the method was immunoSEQ multiplex PCR. In the table there are 80,000 to 95,000 clones, over 75% of which are singletons. Sample: peripheral blood. Receptors originate from a woman of 80 years or more with active or convalescent COVID-19.

This clone was picked up a small number of times. The chain employs TRBV18 and TRBJ2-1; D might be TRBD2 (5 bases). The germline V gene encodes CDR1 KGHSH and CDR2 LQKENI. Trimming removed 6 bases from V and 10 bases from J, with 16 bases in between. The CDR3 has 13 residues. CDR3 in amino acids: CASSQAGSLEQFF. As DNA, the CDR3 is TGTGCCAGCTCTCAGGCGGGCTCTTTAGAGCAGTTCTTC.

This clone was observed once. V is TRBV2 and J is TRBJ1-5; tentatively, D is TRBD1 (6 bases). With 5 bases removed from V and 3 bases from J, the gap between germline ends came to 11 bases. Germline V lookup: CDR1 SNHLY, CDR2 FYNNEI. CDR3 length: 14 residues. The CDR3 bases are TGTGCCAGCAGTTTTCAGGGGAACAATCAGCCCCAGCATTTT. Encoded protein: CASSFQGNNQPQHF. The full variable domain, with the rest looked up from reference TRBV2 and TRBJ1-5, is EPEVTQTPSHQVTQMGQEVILRCVPISNHLYFYWYRQILGQKVEFLVSFYNNEISEKSEIFDDQFSVERPDGSNFTLKIRSTKLEDSAMYFCASSFQGNNQPQHFGDGTRLSIL.

The chain recombines TRBV10-3 with TRBJ1-1; perhaps TRBD1 as D (5 bases). Germline V gene sequence: CDR1 ENHRY, CDR2 SYGVKD. V was clipped by 10 bases and J by 5 bases, with 17 bases between them. The CDR3 is 13 amino acids. The CDR3 DNA reads as TGTGCCACCGTGGGGCAGGGAGGGACTGAAGCTTTCTTT. As protein: CATVGQGGTEAFF.

The CDR3 nucleotides read TGTGCCAGCAGCTTAAGAGGCCATGAGCAGTTCTTC. Its translation is CASSLRGHEQFF. The chain joins TRBV7-2 to TRBJ2-1; D is ambiguous. V was shortened by 2 bases and J by 8 bases, with 7 bases between the two germline ends. The CDR3 covers 12 residues. The germline V gene encodes CDR1 SGHTA and CDR2 FQGNSA.

V and J are TRBV9 and TRBJ1-1; tentatively, D is TRBD1 (5 bases). With 0 bases removed from V and 3 bases from J, the gap between germline ends came to 12 bases. Germline V lookup: CDR1 SGDLS, CDR2 YYNGEE. The CDR3 consists of 15 residues. The CDR3: CASSVAGDRHTEAFF. CDR3 sequence (DNA): TGTGCCAGCAGCGTAGCGGGGGATCGGCACACTGAAGCTTTCTTT. The whole variable domain, remainder taken from reference TRBV9 and TRBJ1-1, is DSGVTQTPKHLITATGQRVTLRCSPRSGDLSVYWYQQSLDQGLQFLIQYYNGEERAKGNILERFSAQQFPDLHSELNLSSLELGDSALYFCASSVAGDRHTEAFFGQGTRLTVV.

This clone was observed a single time. One end of the junction varies from germline; a read error may be responsible. The CDR3 loop reads CASRLVGGTPGETQYF. In DNA, the CDR3 is TGCGCCAGCAGATTGGTCGGGGGGACCCCAGGAGAGACCCAGTACTTC. The rearrangement joins TRBV5-1 to TRBJ2-5; 7 bases are a match to TRBD2. Per the germline V gene, CDR1 is SGHRS and CDR2 is YFSETQ. This CDR3 is built from 16 residues.

This rearrangement joins TRBV7-9 to TRBJ1-3; tentative D call: TRBD1 (5 bases). This CDR3 is built from 18 residues. In germline, CDR1 is SEHNR, CDR2 FQNEAQ (reference sequence). Trimming shortened V by 5 bases and J by 0 bases, and 20 bases separated the two germline ends. The CDR3 protein is CASSPPRGQGGSGNTIYF. The CDR3 DNA reads as TGTGCCAGCAGCCCCCCCCGCGGCCAGGGAGGCTCTGGAAACACCATATATTTT.

The chain employs TRBV29-1 and TRBJ1-2; unclear D gene. The length of the CDR3 is 12 residues. Germline CDR1 SQVTM, CDR2 ANQGSEA. Trimming removed 7 bases at V and 8 bases at J, with 17 bases between. CDR3 protein: CSAQVFEGGYTF. Written as DNA, the CDR3 is TGCAGCGCCCAGGTGTTTGAAGGAGGCTACACCTTC.

The rearrangement uses TRBV27 and TRBJ2-1, with 7 bases fitting TRBD2. Trimming at V came to 5 bases and at J to 5 bases, leaving 3 bases not matched to a gene. In germline, CDR1 is MNHEY, CDR2 SMNVEV (reference sequence). The CDR3 is made up of 13 amino acids. The CDR3 DNA sequence: TGTGCCAGCAGTCGACTAGCCAACAATGAGCAGTTCTTC. It yields the protein CASSRLANNEQFF.

This clone was seen only a few times. The chain combines TRBV5-4 with TRBJ2-3, with 8 bases lining up with TRBD2. The V gene's germline CDR1 is SGHNT and CDR2 YYREEE (reference sequence). CDR3 length equals 17 residues. Losses at the gene ends were 1 base for V and 5 bases for J; bases not matched to a gene: 12. The CDR3 DNA reads TGTGCCAGCAGCTTGTATTATAGCGGGGAAAGGGGAGATACGCAGTATTTT. This codes for CASSLYYSGERGDTQYF.

The chain couples TRBV7-2 to TRBJ2-1; 8 bases are a match to TRBD1. This CDR3 spans 14 amino acids. Trimming cost V 5 bases and J 0 bases; bases outside gene matches: 0. Germline-derived CDR1 and CDR2 are SGHTA and FQGNSA. The CDR3 loop reads CASSTGGSYNEQFF. In DNA form, the CDR3 reads TGTGCCAGCAGCACAGGGGGCTCCTACAATGAGCAGTTCTTC.

This clone appeared a single time. The rearrangement joins TRBV7-9 to TRBJ2-7; 7 positions agree with TRBD1. With 8 bases clipped from V and 1 base from J, the junction kept 5 bases outside the gene matches. Germline CDR1 and CDR2: SEHNR and FQNEAQ (reference sequence). The CDR3 is 13 amino acids. The CDR3 region is CASLSQGSYEQYF. CDR3 sequence (DNA): TGTGCCAGCCTGTCACAGGGGTCCTACGAGCAGTACTTC.

CDR3 in DNA: TGTGCCACCAGCGTTGGAGGGAGGGATTCACCCCTCCACTTT. Translating gives CATSVGGRDSPLHF. V is TRBV15 and J is TRBJ1-6; D is undetermined. Germline V CDR1 and CDR2: LNHNV, YYDKDF (reference sequence). The V gene lost 5 bases and the J gene lost 8 bases, with 13 bases spanning the gap. This CDR3 is 14 amino acids long.

This clone was picked up a small number of times. The J gene is TRBJ1-3, the V gene TRBV30; unclear D gene. CDR1 and CDR2 (germline): GTSNPN, SVGIG (reference sequence). V was trimmed by 4 bases and J by 1 base, leaving 8 bases between them. The CDR3 length is 13 residues. CDR3 region: CAWNGFSGNTIYF. Written as DNA, the CDR3 is TGTGCCTGGAACGGTTTTTCTGGAAACACCATATATTTT.

The V and J genes are TRBV5-1 and TRBJ2-2; 10 bases are a match to TRBD1. The trim removed 7 bases at V and 7 bases at J, leaving 16 bases unmatched. Germline assignment: CDR1 SGHRS and CDR2 YFSETQ. The length of the CDR3 is 17 residues. The CDR3 DNA reads as TGCGCCAGCTTGTCATACCCAGGACAGGGGGTCATCGGGGAGCTGTTTTTT. It is translated as CASLSYPGQGVIGELFF.